This T cell receptor (beta chain) was captured by sequencing in a study of monozygotic twins with inflammatory bowel disease. Study conclusions and caveats: Discordant twins had repertoire similarity that did not differ from that of concordant twins, possibly from limited power. Especially with disease activity, IBD patients shared fewer clonotypes with others than healthy twins did. The data did not back a single strong IBD-associated clonotype or signal.

On this clonotype itself: Antigen specificity is unknown.

There were eight separate reactions per sample in which cDNA was made. TCRdb reanalyzed the 5' RACE reads, giving one entry per CDR3 protein sequence and no DNA. Found here are about 160,000 distinct CDR3 sequences; the top ten clones hold around 7.2%. The CDR3 covers 13 residues. Germline assignment: CDR1 SNHLY and CDR2 FYNNEI. Material for sequencing was blood. The clonotype was recovered from a human donor with ulcerative colitis or Crohn's disease, or a healthy co-twin of an affected twin (not recorded which). The V call is TRBV2, the J call TRBJ1-2; TCRdb designates TRBD1, a call that cannot be tested without DNA. The CDR3 sequence: CASKSTGAYGYTF.